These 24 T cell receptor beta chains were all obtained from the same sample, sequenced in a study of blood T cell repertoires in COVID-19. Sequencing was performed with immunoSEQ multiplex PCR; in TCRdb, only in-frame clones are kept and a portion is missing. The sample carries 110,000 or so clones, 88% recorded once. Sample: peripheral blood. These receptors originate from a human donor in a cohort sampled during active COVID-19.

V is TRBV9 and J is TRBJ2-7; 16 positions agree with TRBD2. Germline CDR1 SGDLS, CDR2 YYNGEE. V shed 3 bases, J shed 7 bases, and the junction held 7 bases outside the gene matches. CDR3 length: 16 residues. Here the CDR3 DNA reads TGTGCCAGCAGCGCGGGACTAGCGGGAGGGCCGGGGGAGCAGTACTTC. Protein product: CASSAGLAGGPGEQYF.

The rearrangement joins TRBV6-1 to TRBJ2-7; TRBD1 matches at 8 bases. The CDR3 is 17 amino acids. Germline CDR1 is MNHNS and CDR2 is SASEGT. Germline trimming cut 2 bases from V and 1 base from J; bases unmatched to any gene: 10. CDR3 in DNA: TGTGCCAGCAGTGAATTTTTTGGTACAGGGGGGTCCTACGAGCAGTACTTC. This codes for CASSEFFGTGGSYEQYF.

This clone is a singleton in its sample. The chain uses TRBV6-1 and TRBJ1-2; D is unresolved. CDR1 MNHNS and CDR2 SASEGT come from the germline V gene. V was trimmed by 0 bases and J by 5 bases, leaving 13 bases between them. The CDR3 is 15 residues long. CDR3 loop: CASSEAGQSRYGYTF. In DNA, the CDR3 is TGTGCCAGCAGTGAAGCGGGCCAGTCACGGTATGGCTACACCTTC.

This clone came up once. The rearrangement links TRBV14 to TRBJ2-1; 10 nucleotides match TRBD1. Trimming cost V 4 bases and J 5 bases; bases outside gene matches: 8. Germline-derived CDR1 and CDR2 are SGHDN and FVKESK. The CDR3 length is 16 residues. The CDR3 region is CASSPRQGAWDNEQFF. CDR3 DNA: TGTGCCAGCAGCCCACGACAGGGGGCATGGGACAATGAGCAGTTCTTC.

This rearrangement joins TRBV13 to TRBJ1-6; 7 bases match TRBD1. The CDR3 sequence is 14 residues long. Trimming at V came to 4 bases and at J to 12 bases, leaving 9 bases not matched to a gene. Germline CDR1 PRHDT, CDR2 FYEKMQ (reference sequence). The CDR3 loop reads CASSSSGTVVPLHF. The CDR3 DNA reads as TGTGCCAGCAGCTCCTCTGGGACAGTTGTACCCCTCCACTTT.

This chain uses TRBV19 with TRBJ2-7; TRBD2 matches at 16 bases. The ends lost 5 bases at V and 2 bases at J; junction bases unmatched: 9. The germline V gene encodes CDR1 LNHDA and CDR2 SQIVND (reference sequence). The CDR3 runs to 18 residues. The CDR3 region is CASSGGTSGRAETYEQYF. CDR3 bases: TGTGCCAGTAGTGGAGGGACTAGCGGGAGGGCCGAGACCTACGAGCAGTACTTC.

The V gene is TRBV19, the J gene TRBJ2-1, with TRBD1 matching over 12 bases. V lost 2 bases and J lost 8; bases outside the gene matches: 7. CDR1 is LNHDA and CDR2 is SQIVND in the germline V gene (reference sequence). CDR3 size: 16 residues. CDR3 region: CASSISGTGGKDEQFF. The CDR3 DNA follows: TGTGCCAGTAGTATATCTGGGACAGGGGGCAAGGATGAGCAGTTCTTC. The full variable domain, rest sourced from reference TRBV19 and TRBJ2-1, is DGGITQSPKYLFRKEGQNVTLSCEQNLNHDAMYWYRQDPGQGLRLIYYSQIVNDFQKGDIAEGYSVSREKKESFPLTVTSAQKNPTAFYLCASSISGTGGKDEQFFGPGTRLTVL.

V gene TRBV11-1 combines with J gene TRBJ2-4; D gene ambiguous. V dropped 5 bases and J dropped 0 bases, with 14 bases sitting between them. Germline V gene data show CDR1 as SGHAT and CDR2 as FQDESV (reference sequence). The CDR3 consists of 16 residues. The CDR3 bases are TGTGCCAGCAGCGAGCTTACCGGGTTAGCCAAAAACATTCAGTACTTC. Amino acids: CASSELTGLAKNIQYF. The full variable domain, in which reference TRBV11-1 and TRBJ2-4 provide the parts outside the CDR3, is EAEVAQSPRYKITEKSQAVAFWCDPISGHATLYWYRQILGQGPELLVQFQDESVVDDSQLPKDRFSAERLKGVDSTLKIQPAELGDSAMYLCASSELTGLAKNIQYFGAGTRLSVL.

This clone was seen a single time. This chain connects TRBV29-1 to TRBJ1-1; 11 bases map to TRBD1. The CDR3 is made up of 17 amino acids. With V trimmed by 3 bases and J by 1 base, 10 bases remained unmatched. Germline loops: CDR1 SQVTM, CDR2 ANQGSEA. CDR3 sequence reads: CSVDGDRGRLENTEAFF. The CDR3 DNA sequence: TGCAGCGTTGACGGGGACAGGGGGAGATTGGAGAACACTGAAGCTTTCTTT.

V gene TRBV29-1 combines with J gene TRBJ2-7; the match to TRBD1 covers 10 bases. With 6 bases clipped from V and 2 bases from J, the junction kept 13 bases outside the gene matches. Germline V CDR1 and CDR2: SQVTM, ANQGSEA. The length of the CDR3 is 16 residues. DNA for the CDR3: TGCAGCGTGGAACTTCTGAGACAGGGGGCCGCCTACGAGCAGTACTTC. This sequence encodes CSVELLRQGAAYEQYF.

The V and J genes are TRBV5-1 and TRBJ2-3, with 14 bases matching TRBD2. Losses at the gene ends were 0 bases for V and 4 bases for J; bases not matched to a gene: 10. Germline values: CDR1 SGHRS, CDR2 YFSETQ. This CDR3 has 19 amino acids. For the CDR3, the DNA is TGCGCCAGCAGCTTGGCCCTGACTAGCGGGGGGGCCAGGGCAGATACGCAGTATTTT. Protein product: CASSLALTSGGARADTQYF.

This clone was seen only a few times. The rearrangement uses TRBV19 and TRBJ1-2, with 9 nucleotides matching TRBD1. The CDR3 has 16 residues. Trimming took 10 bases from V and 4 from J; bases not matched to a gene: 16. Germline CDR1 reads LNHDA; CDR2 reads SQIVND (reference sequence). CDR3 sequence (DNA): TGTGCCACCGAACCCTCAGCCGGGACAGGGTTCTATGGCTACACCTTC. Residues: CATEPSAGTGFYGYTF.

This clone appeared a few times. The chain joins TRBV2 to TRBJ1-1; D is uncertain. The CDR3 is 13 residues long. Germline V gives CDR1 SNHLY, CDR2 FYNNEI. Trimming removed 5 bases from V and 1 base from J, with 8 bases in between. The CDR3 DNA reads TGTGCCAGCAGTAGGAACAGGAACACTGAAGCTTTCTTT. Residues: CASSRNRNTEAFF.

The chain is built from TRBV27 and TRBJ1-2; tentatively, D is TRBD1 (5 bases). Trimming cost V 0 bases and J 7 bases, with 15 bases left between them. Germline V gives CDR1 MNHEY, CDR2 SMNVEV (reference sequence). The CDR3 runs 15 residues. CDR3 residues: CASSLSGQGIGGYTF. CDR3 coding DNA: TGTGCCAGCAGTTTATCGGGGCAAGGGATTGGTGGCTACACCTTC.

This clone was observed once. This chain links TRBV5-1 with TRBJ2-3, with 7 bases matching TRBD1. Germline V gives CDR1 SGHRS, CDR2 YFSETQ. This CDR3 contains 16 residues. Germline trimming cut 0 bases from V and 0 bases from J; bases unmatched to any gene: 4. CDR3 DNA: TGCGCCAGCAGCTTGGCCGGGACAGCGAGCACAGATACGCAGTATTTT. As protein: CASSLAGTASTDTQYF.

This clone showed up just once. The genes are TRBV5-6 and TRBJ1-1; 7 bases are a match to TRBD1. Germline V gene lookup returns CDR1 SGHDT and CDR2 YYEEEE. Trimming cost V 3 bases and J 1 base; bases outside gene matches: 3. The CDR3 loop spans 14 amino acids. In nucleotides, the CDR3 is TGTGCCAGCAGCTCCAGGGGGAAGAACACTGAAGCTTTCTTT. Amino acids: CASSSRGKNTEAFF.

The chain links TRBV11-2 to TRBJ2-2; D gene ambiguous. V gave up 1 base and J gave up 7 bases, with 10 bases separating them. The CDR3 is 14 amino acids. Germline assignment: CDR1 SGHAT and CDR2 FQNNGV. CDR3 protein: CASSLGSEVGELFF. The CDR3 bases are TGTGCCAGCAGCTTAGGCAGCGAGGTCGGGGAGCTGTTTTTT.

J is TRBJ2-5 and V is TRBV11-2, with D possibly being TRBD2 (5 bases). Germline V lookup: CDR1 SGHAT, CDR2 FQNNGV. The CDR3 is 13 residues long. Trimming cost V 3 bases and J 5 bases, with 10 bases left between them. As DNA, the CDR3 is TGTGCCAGCAGCTTGGGAGATGAGGAGACCCAGTACTTC. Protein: CASSLGDEETQYF.

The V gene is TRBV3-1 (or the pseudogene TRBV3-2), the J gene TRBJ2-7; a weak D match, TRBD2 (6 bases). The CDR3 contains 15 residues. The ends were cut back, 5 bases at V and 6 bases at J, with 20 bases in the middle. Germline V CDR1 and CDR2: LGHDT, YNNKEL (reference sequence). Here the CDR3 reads CASSSRAGTYGEQYF. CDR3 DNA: TGTGCCAGCAGCTCAAGGGCCGGGACTTACGGCGAGCAGTACTTC.

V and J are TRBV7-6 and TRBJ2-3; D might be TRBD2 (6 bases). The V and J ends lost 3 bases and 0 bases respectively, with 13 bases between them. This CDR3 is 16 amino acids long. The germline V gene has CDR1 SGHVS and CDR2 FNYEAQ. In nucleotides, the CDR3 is TGTGCCAGCAGCTTTTTAGCGGCTACTAGCACAGATACGCAGTATTTT. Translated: CASSFLAATSTDTQYF.

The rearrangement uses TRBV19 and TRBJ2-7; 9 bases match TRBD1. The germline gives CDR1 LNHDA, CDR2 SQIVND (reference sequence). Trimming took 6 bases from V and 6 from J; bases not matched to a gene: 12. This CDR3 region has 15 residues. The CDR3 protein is CASSQTDRGGSEQYF. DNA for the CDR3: TGTGCCAGTAGCCAGACGGACAGGGGTGGAAGCGAGCAGTACTTC.

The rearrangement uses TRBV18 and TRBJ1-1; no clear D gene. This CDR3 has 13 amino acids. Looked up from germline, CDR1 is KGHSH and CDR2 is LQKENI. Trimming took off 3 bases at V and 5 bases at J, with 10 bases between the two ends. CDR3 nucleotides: TGTGCCAGCTCACCGGCCGGGGAAACTGAAGCTTTCTTT. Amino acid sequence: CASSPAGETEAFF.

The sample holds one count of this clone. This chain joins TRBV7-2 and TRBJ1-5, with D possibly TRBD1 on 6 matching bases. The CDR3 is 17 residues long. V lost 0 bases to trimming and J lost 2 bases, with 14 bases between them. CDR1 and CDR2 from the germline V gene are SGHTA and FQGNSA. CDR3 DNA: TGTGCCAGCAGCTTAGCAAAACAGGGTTTAGGCAATCAGCCCCAGCATTTT. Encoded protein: CASSLAKQGLGNQPQHF.

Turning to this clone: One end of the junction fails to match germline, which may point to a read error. DNA of the CDR3: TGTGCCAGCAGCCTAGCGGGAGGGAACTACAATGAGCAGTTCTTC. Its protein product is CASSLAGGNYNEQFF. This sequence joins TRBV7-2 and TRBJ2-1; TRBD2 agrees at 12 bases. The germline CDR1 and CDR2 sequences are SGHTA and FQGNSA. The CDR3 spans 15 residues.